The clone carrying this T cell receptor beta chain was seen once. The CDR3 is 12 residues long. V lost 5 bases to trimming and J lost 4 bases, with 8 bases between them. This specimen belongs to a study of CD8 T cells in Susac syndrome. About the study: When blood was drawn, patients with Susac syndrome were on intravenous immunoglobulin alone, on corticosteroids, or therapy-naive.

RNA amounts of roughly 0.45 to 1 ug underwent reverse transcription with random hexamers. Amplification of TCR beta CDR3 across 54 Vbeta and 13 Jbeta was performed with immunoSEQ multiplex PCR. One entry per CDR3 protein, called by TCRdb with MiXCR from the immunoSEQ multiplex PCR reads. The sample lists about 120,000 distinct CDR3 sequences, around 96% seen once, with around 0.2% in the top ten. Sequencing of TCR beta was performed on blood CD8+ and CD4+ T cells. TEMRA cells were FACS-enriched, unlike CD8+ and CD4+ T cells, which were negatively isolated. The sequence was obtained from a human donor with Susac syndrome. The V and J genes are TRBV12-3 or TRBV12-4 and TRBJ1-2, with D unclear. The specimen sequenced was CD8+ T cells from PBMCs. This chain's CDR3 is CASSEEGYGYTF. CDR3 in DNA: TGTGCCAGCAGTGAGGAAGGCTATGGCTACACCTTC.